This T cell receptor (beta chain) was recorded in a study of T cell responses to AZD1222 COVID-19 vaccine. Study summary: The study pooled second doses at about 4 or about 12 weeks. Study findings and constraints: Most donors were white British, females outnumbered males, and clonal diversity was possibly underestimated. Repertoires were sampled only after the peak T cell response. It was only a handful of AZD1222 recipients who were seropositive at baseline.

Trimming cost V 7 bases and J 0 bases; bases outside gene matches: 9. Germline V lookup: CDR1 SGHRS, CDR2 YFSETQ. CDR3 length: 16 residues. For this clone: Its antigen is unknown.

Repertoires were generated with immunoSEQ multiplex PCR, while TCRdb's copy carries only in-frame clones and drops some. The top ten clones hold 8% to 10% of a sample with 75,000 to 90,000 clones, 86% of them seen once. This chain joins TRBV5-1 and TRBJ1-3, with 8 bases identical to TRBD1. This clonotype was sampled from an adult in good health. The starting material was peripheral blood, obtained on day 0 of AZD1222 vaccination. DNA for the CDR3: TGCGCCAGCGCCCCCCAACAGGGGGGCTCTGGAAACACCATATATTTT. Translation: CASAPQQGGSGNTIYF. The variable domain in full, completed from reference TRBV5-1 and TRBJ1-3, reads KAGVTQTPRYLIKTRGQQVTLSCSPISGHRSVSWYQQTPGQGLQFLFEYFSETQRNKGNFPGRFSGRQFSNSRSEMNVSTLELGDSALYLCASAPQQGGSGNTIYFGEGSWLTVV.